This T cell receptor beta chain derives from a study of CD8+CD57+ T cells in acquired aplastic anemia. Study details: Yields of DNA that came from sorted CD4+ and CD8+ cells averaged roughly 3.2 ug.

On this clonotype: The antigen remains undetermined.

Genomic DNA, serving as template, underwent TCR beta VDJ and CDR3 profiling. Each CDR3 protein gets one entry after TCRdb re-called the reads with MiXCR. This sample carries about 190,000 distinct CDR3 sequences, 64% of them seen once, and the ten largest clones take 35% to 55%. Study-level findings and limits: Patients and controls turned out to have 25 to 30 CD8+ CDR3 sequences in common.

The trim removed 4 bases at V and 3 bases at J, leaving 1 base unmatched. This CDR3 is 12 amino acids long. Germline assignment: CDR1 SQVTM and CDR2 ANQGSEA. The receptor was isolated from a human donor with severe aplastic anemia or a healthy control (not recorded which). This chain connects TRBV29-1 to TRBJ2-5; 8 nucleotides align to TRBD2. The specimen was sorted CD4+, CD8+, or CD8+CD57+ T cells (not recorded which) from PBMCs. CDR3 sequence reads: CSVVGREETQYF. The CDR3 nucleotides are TGCAGCGTTGTCGGGAGGGAAGAGACCCAGTACTTC.